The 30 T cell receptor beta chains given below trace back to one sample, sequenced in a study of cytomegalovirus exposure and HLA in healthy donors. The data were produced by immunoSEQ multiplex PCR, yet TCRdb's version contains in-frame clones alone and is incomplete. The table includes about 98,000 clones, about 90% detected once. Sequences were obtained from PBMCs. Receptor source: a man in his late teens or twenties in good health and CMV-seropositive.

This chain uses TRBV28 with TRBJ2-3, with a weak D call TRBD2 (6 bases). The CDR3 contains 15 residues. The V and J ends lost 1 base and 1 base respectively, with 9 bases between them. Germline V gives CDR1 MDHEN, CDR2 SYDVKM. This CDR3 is CASSLSGDGTDTQYF. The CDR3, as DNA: TGTGCCAGCAGTTTATCGGGAGACGGCACAGATACGCAGTATTTT.

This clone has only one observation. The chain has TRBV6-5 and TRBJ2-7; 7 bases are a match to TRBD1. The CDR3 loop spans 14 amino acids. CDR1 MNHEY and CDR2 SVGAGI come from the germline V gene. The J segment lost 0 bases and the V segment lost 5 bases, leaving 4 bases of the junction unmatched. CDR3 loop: CASSKGTASYEQYF. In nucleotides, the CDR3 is TGTGCCAGCAGTAAAGGGACAGCCTCCTACGAGCAGTACTTC.

Here the CDR3 reads CASSLDGGGIKETQYF. CDR3 nucleotides: TGCGCCAGCAGCTTGGATGGCGGGGGGATTAAAGAGACCCAGTACTTC. This chain links TRBV5-1 with TRBJ2-5; TRBD2 agrees at 8 bases. Germline V gives CDR1 SGHRS, CDR2 YFSETQ. The trim removed 0 bases at V and 3 bases at J, leaving 7 bases unmatched. CDR3 size: 16 residues.

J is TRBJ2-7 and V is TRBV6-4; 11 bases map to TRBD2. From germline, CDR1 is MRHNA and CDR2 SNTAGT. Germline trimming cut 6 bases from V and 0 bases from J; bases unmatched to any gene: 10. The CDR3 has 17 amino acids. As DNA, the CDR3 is TGTGCCAGCAGGAGGGGGACTAGCGGAAAAAACTCCTACGAGCAGTACTTC. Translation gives CASRRGTSGKNSYEQYF.

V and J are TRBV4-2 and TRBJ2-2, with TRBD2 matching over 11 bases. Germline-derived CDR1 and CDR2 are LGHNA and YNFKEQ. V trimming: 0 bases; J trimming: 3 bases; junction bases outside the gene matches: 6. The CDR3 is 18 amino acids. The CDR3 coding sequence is TGTGCCAGCAGCCAAGAATGGGATAGCGGGGGGGACACCGGGGAGCTGTTTTTT. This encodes CASSQEWDSGGDTGELFF.

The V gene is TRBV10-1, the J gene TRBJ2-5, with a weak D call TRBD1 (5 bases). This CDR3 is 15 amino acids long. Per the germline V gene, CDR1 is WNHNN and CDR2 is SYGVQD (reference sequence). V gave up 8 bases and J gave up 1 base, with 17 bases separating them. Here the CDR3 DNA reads TGCGCCAGCCCCCTCTGGGGCGAGATCCAAGAGACCCAGTACTTC. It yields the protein CASPLWGEIQETQYF.

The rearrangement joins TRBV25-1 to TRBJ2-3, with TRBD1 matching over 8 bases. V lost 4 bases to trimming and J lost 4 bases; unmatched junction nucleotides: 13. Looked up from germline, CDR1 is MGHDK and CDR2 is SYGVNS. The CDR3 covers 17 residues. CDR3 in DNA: TGTGCCAGCAGTGGAACGGAGGACAGGGTGGGTTCAGATACGCAGTATTTT. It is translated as CASSGTEDRVGSDTQYF.

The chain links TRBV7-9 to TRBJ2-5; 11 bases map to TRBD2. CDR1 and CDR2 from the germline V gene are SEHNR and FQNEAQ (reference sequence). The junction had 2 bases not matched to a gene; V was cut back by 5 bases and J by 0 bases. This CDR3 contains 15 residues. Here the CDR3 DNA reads TGTGCCAGCAGCCGGACTAGCGGGTACCAAGAGACCCAGTACTTC. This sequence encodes CASSRTSGYQETQYF.

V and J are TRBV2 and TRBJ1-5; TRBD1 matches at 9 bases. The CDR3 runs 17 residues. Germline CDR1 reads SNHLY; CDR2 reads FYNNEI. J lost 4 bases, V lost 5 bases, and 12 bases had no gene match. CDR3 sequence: CASSQNRGTGRNQPQHF. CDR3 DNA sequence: TGTGCCAGCAGTCAGAACAGGGGGACAGGGCGGAATCAGCCCCAGCATTTT.

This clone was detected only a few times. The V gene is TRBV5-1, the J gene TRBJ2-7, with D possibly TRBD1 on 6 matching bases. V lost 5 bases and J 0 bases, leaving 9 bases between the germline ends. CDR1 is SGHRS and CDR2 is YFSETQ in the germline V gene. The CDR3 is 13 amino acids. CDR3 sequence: CASSTGSSYEQYF. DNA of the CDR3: TGCGCCAGCAGTACAGGGAGCTCCTACGAGCAGTACTTC.

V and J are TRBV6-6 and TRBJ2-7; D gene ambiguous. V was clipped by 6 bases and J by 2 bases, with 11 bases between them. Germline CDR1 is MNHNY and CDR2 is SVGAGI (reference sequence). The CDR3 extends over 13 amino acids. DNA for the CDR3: TGTGCCAGCAGCCAGTCGCTGGCCTACGAGCAGTACTTC. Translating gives CASSQSLAYEQYF.

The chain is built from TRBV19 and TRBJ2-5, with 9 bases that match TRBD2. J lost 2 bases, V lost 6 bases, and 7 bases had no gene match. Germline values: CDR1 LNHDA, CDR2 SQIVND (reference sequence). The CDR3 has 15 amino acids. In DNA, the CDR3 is TGTGCCAGTAGCATAAGCGGGAGGATACAAGAGACCCAGTACTTC. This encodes CASSISGRIQETQYF.

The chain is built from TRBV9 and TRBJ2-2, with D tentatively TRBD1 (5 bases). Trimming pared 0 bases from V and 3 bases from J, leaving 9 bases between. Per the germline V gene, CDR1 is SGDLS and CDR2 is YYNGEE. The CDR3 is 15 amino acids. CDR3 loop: CASSVADSYTGELFF. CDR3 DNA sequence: TGTGCCAGCAGCGTAGCTGACAGCTACACCGGGGAGCTGTTTTTT. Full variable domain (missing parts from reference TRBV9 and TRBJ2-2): DSGVTQTPKHLITATGQRVTLRCSPRSGDLSVYWYQQSLDQGLQFLIQYYNGEERAKGNILERFSAQQFPDLHSELNLSSLELGDSALYFCASSVADSYTGELFFGEGSRLTVL.

CDR3 DNA: TGTGCCAGCAGCCTCGCACGAGGCGGGGTCACCTACGAGCAGTACTTC. This codes for CASSLARGGVTYEQYF. The chain couples TRBV11-3 to TRBJ2-7; TRBD2 is a possible D gene (6 bases). CDR1 and CDR2 from the germline V gene are SGHNT and YENEEA. V shed 5 bases and J shed 2 bases, with 19 bases lying between them. This CDR3 comprises 16 residues.

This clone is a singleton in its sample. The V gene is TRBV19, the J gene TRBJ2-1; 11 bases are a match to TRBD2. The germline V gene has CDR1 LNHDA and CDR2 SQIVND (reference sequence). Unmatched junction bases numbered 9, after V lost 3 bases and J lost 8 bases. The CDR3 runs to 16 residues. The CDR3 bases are TGTGCCAGTAGTATGGTGGCTAGCGGGAGGTTGGATGAGCAGTTCTTC. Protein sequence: CASSMVASGRLDEQFF.

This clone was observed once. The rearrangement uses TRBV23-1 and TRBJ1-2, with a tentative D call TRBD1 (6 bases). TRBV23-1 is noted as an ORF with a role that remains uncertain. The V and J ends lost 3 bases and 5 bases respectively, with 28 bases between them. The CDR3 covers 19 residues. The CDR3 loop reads CASSHHWGGRPVVVYGYTF. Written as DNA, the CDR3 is TGCGCCAGCAGTCACCACTGGGGGGGGCGGCCTGTCGTGGTGTATGGCTACACCTTC.

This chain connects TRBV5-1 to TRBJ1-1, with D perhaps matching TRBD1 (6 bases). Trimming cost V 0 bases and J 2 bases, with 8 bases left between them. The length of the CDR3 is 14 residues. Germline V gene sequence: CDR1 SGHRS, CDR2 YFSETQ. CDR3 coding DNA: TGCGCCAGCAGCTTGGCGGGGGGCAACACTGAAGCTTTCTTT. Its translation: CASSLAGGNTEAFF.

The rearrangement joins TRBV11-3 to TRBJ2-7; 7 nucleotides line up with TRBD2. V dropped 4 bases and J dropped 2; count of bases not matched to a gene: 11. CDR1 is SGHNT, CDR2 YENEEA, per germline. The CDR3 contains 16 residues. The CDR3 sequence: CASSSRVAGEAYEQYF. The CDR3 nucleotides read TGTGCCAGCAGCTCCAGAGTAGCGGGTGAAGCCTACGAGCAGTACTTC.

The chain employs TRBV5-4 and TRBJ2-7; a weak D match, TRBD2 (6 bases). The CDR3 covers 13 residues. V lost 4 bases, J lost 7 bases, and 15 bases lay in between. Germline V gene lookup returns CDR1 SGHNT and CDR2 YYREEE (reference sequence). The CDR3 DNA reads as TGTGCCAGCAGCCTTGGACTGGCGGGGGAGCAGTACTTC. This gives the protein CASSLGLAGEQYF.

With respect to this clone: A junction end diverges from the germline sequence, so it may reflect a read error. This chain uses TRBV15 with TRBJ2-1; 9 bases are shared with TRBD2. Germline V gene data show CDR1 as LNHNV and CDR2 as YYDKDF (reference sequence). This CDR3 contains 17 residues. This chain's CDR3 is CATSRGRGLAGKSLLVF. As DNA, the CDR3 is TGTGCCACCAGCAGAGGACGGGGGCTAGCGGGAAAGTCGCTCCTGGTCTTC.

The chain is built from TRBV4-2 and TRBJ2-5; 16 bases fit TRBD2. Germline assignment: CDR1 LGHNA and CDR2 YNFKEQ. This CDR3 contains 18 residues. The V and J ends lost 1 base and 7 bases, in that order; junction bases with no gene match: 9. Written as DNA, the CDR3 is TGTGCCAGCAGCCAAGTAGGACCCGGGACTAGCGGGGGGGCGACCCAGTACTTC. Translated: CASSQVGPGTSGGATQYF.

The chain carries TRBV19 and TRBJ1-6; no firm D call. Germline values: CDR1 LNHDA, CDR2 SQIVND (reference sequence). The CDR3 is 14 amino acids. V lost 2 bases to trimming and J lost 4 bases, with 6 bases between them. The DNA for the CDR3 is TGTGCCAGTAGTATATCCGGGTATAATTCACCCCTCCACTTT. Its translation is CASSISGYNSPLHF.

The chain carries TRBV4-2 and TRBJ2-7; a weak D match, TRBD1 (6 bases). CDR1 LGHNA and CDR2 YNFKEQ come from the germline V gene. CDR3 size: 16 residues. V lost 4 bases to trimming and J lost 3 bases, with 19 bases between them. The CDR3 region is CASSPWPAGARYEQYF. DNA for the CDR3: TGTGCCAGCAGCCCCTGGCCCGCAGGGGCCCGCTACGAGCAGTACTTC.

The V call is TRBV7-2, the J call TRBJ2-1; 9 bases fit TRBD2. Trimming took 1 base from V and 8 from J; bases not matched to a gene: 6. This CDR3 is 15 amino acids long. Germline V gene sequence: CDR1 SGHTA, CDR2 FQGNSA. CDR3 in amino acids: CASSLVAGEEYEQFF. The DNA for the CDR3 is TGTGCCAGCAGCTTAGTAGCGGGAGAGGAGTATGAGCAGTTCTTC.

DNA for the CDR3: TGTGCCAGCAGCCCCAGCGCCGGGGGGCGCGGCAATGAGCAGTTCTTC. The encoded protein is CASSPSAGGRGNEQFF. The chain links TRBV7-7 to TRBJ2-1; D might be TRBD2 (7 bases). V was cut by 5 bases and J by 6 bases, with 20 bases left in between. Looked up from germline, CDR1 is SSHAT and CDR2 is FNYEAQ (reference sequence). There are 16 residues in the CDR3.

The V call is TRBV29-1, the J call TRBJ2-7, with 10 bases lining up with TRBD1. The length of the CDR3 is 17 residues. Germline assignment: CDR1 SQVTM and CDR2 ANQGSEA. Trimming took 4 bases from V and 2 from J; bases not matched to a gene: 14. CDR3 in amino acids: CSVVLLRPGQGTYEQYF. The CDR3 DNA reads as TGCAGCGTTGTCCTTCTTAGGCCGGGACAGGGGACCTACGAGCAGTACTTC.

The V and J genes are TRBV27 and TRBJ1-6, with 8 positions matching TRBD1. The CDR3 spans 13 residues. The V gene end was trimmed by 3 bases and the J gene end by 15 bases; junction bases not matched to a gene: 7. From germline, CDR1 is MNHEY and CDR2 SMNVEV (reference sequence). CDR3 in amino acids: CASSFQDRAYLHF. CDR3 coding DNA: TGTGCCAGCAGTTTTCAGGACAGGGCGTACCTCCACTTT.

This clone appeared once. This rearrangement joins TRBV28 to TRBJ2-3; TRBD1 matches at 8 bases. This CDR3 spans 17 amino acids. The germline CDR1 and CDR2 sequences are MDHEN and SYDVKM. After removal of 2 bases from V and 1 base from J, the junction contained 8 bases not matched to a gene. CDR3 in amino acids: CASSLPVQGVGTDTQYF. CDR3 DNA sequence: TGTGCCAGCAGTTTACCCGTACAGGGGGTAGGCACAGATACGCAGTATTTT.

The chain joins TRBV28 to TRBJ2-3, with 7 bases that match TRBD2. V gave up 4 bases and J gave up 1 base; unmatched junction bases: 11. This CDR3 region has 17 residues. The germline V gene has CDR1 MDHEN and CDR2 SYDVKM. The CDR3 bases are TGTGCCAGCAGTTCCATCCCCTGGGAGGGACGCACAGATACGCAGTATTTT. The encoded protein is CASSSIPWEGRTDTQYF.

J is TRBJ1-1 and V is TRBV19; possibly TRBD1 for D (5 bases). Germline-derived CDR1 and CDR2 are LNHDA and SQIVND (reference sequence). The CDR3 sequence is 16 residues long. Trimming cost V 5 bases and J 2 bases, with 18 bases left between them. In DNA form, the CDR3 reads TGTGCCAGTAGTCTGGTCGCTGGGGCCGAAAACACTGAAGCTTTCTTT. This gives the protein CASSLVAGAENTEAFF.